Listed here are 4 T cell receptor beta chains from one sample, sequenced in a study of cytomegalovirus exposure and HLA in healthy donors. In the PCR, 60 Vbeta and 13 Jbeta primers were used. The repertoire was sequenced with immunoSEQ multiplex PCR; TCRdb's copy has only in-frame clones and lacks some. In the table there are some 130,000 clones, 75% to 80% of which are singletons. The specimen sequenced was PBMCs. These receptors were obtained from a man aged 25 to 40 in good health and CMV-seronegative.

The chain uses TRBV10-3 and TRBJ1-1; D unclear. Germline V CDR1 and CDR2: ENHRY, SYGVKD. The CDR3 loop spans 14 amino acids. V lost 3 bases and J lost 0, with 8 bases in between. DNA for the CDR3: TGTGCCATCAGTGAAAGACTTATGAACACTGAAGCTTTCTTT. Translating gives CAISERLMNTEAFF.

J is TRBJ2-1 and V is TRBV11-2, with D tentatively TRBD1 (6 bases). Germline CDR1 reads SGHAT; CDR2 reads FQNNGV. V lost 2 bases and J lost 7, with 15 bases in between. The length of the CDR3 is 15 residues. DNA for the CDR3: TGTGCCAGCAGCTTATTGTCAGGGGCGCTGAATGAGCAGTTCTTC. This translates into CASSLLSGALNEQFF.

DNA of the CDR3: TGCGCCAGCAGACAGGGACGGGTCACCGGGGAGCTGTTTTTT. Translated, it gives CASRQGRVTGELFF. The chain uses TRBV10-1 and TRBJ2-2; a weak D match, TRBD1 (6 bases). The ends were cut back, 6 bases at V and 4 bases at J, with 12 bases in the middle. This CDR3 is 14 amino acids long. Germline V gene sequence: CDR1 WNHNN, CDR2 SYGVQD (reference sequence).

The CDR3 nucleotides are TGTGCCAGCTCACCGGGGACAGTCTCTGGAAACACCATATATTTT. Its protein product is CASSPGTVSGNTIYF. The chain is built from TRBV18 and TRBJ1-3, with TRBD1 matching 7 bases. The CDR3 runs 15 residues. The V gene end was trimmed by 3 bases and the J gene end by 0 bases; junction bases not matched to a gene: 2. Germline V lookup: CDR1 KGHSH, CDR2 LQKENI.